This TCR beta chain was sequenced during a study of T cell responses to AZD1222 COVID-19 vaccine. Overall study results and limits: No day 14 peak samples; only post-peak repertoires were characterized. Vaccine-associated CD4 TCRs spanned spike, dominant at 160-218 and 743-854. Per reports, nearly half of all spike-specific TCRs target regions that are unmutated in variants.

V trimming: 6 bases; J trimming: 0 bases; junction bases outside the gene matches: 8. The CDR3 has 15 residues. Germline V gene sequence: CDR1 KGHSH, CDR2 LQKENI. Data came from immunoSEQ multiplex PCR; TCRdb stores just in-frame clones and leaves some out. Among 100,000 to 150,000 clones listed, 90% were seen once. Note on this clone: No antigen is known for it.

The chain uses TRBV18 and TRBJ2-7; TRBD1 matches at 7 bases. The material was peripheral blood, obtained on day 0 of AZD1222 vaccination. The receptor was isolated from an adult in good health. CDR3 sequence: CASSPGQASSYEQYF. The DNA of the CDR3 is TGTGCCAGCTCGCCCGGACAGGCCTCCTCCTACGAGCAGTACTTC.